This is a list of T cell receptor beta chains from one sample in a study of shared clonotypes between healthy human individuals. Clones were read by immunoSEQ multiplex PCR, and TCRdb kept only the in-frame ones, dropping some. Counted here are roughly 2,000,000 clones, around 95% occurring once; the ten biggest clones make up approximately 1.7%. The sample consisted of naive CD8+ T cells from PBMCs. These receptors were taken from a man younger than 35 in good health. Some clones in this sample may be carry-over from other donors' samples. The CDR3 runs from the conserved cysteine through the conserved F or W. The order of the fields is clone size, V gene, J gene, D gene, CDR3 protein, CDR3 DNA. D genes are given only for firm matches. Clone size appears in some rows only: once, few, many, or a class for an expanded clone.

clone size: few; V gene: TRBV5-1; J gene: TRBJ2-1; D gene: -; CDR3 protein: CASSHLSHTTYNEQFF; CDR3 DNA: TGCGCCAGCAGCCATCTCTCGCACACGACTTACAATGAGCAGTTCTTC
clone size: -; V gene: TRBV6-4; J gene: TRBJ1-1; D gene: -; CDR3 protein: CASSDAMNTEAFF; CDR3 DNA: TGTGCCAGCAGTGACGCGATGAACACTGAAGCTTTCTTT
clone size: once; V gene: TRBV5-5; J gene: TRBJ2-1; D gene: -; CDR3 protein: CASSGFRVSQNNEQFF; CDR3 DNA: TGTGCCAGCAGCGGGTTCAGGGTCTCCCAAAACAATGAGCAGTTCTTC
clone size: -; V gene: TRBV18; J gene: TRBJ2-7; D gene: -; CDR3 protein: CASSLVPIAEPYEQYF; CDR3 DNA: TGTGCCAGCTCACTTGTCCCGATAGCGGAGCCCTACGAGCAGTACTTC
clone size: -; V gene: TRBV4-1; J gene: TRBJ2-7; D gene: -; CDR3 protein: CASSQDLGGGGEQYF; CDR3 DNA: TGCGCCAGCAGCCAAGATCTAGGAGGGGGCGGCGAGCAGTACTTC
clone size: -; V gene: TRBV28; J gene: TRBJ2-7; D gene: TRBD1; CDR3 protein: CASSFGTGSYEQYF; CDR3 DNA: TGTGCCAGCAGTTTTGGGACAGGGTCCTACGAGCAGTACTTC
clone size: -; V gene: TRBV27; J gene: TRBJ2-7; D gene: TRBD1; CDR3 protein: CASSFDRGSPYEQYF; CDR3 DNA: TGTGCCAGCAGTTTCGACAGGGGAAGCCCCTACGAGCAGTACTTC
clone size: -; V gene: TRBV6-6; J gene: TRBJ2-5; D gene: TRBD1; CDR3 protein: CASSSVGQGGKETQYF; CDR3 DNA: TGTGCCAGCAGTTCCGTGGGACAGGGAGGCAAAGAGACCCAGTACTTC
clone size: -; V gene: TRBV4-1; J gene: TRBJ2-3; D gene: -; CDR3 protein: CASSLTGFTDTQYF; CDR3 DNA: TGCGCCAGCAGCCTTACGGGGTTCACAGATACGCAGTATTTT
clone size: few; V gene: TRBV14; J gene: TRBJ1-2; D gene: -; CDR3 protein: CASSPGGHASYGYTF; CDR3 DNA: TGTGCCAGCAGTCCTGGGGGACACGCATCCTATGGCTACACCTTC
clone size: -; V gene: TRBV10-3; J gene: TRBJ2-3; D gene: -; CDR3 protein: CAIRSQADTQYF; CDR3 DNA: TGTGCCATCCGATCACAAGCTGATACGCAGTATTTT
clone size: -; V gene: TRBV4-3; J gene: TRBJ2-7; D gene: -; CDR3 protein: CASSEVSAGEQYF; CDR3 DNA: TGCGCCAGCAGCGAGGTGTCAGCCGGCGAGCAGTACTTC
clone size: -; V gene: TRBV7-2; J gene: TRBJ2-7; D gene: -; CDR3 protein: CASSPGLLYEQYF; CDR3 DNA: TGTGCCAGCAGCCCTGGGCTCCTCTACGAGCAGTACTTC
clone size: -; V gene: TRBV7-9; J gene: TRBJ2-1; D gene: -; CDR3 protein: CASSHRGPSSYNEQFF; CDR3 DNA: TGTGCCAGCAGCCACCGGGGTCCGAGCTCCTACAATGAGCAGTTCTTC
clone size: -; V gene: TRBV7-9; J gene: TRBJ2-1; D gene: -; CDR3 protein: CASSPLGNEQFF; CDR3 DNA: TGTGCCAGCAGCCCACTTGGGAATGAGCAGTTCTTC
clone size: -; V gene: TRBV23-1; J gene: TRBJ2-1; D gene: TRBD2; CDR3 protein: CASSPLDRGLAGGLYNEQFF; CDR3 DNA: TGCGCCAGCAGTCCCCTAGACAGGGGACTAGCGGGAGGTCTGTACAATGAGCAGTTCTTC
clone size: -; V gene: TRBV15; J gene: TRBJ2-5; D gene: -; CDR3 protein: CATSFRHGETQYF; CDR3 DNA: TGTGCCACCAGCTTCCGACATGGCGAGACCCAGTACTTC
clone size: -; V gene: TRBV29-1; J gene: TRBJ2-1; D gene: TRBD1; CDR3 protein: CSVEFRGQGPNDPSSSYNEQFF; CDR3 DNA: TGCAGCGTTGAATTTAGGGGACAGGGTCCAAATGATCCATCGAGCTCCTACAATGAGCAGTTCTTC
clone size: -; V gene: TRBV29-1; J gene: TRBJ1-3; D gene: TRBD1; CDR3 protein: CSVWDSSGNTIYF; CDR3 DNA: TGCAGCGTCTGGGACAGCTCTGGAAACACCATATATTTT
clone size: -; V gene: TRBV28; J gene: TRBJ1-2; D gene: TRBD1; CDR3 protein: CASSFIRGNGYTF; CDR3 DNA: TGTGCCAGCAGTTTCATCAGGGGGAATGGCTACACCTTC
clone size: -; V gene: TRBV5-6; J gene: TRBJ2-7; D gene: -; CDR3 protein: CASSKDRAGVHSYEQYF; CDR3 DNA: TGTGCCAGCAGCAAGGACAGGGCGGGGGTCCACTCCTACGAGCAGTACTTC
clone size: -; V gene: TRBV19; J gene: TRBJ2-5; D gene: -; CDR3 protein: CASSIMEDLQETQYF; CDR3 DNA: TGTGCCAGTAGTATTATGGAGGACCTACAAGAGACCCAGTACTTC
clone size: -; V gene: TRBV29-1; J gene: TRBJ2-7; D gene: TRBD1; CDR3 protein: CSVRDRGYEQYF; CDR3 DNA: TGCAGCGTGAGGGACAGGGGATACGAGCAGTACTTC
clone size: -; V gene: TRBV7-9; J gene: TRBJ2-5; D gene: -; CDR3 protein: CASSPWSRGRQETQYF; CDR3 DNA: TGTGCCAGCAGCCCATGGTCAAGGGGCAGACAAGAGACCCAGTACTTC
clone size: -; V gene: TRBV27; J gene: TRBJ2-5; D gene: -; CDR3 protein: CASSPDSSETQYF; CDR3 DNA: TGTGCCAGCAGCCCGGACAGTTCAGAGACCCAGTACTTC
clone size: -; V gene: TRBV27; J gene: TRBJ2-1; D gene: TRBD1; CDR3 protein: CASSLRDRWYNEQFF; CDR3 DNA: TGTGCCAGCAGTCTCCGGGACAGATGGTACAATGAGCAGTTCTTC
clone size: -; V gene: TRBV10-3; J gene: TRBJ2-1; D gene: TRBD2; CDR3 protein: CAISGGSSGNYNEQFF; CDR3 DNA: TGTGCCATCAGTGGTGGGTCTAGCGGAAATTACAATGAGCAGTTCTTC
clone size: -; V gene: TRBV6-7; J gene: TRBJ1-5; D gene: TRBD1; CDR3 protein: CASSGTGTGGEQPQHF; CDR3 DNA: TGTGCCAGCAGTGGCACCGGGACAGGGGGTGAACAGCCCCAGCATTTT
clone size: -; V gene: TRBV7-6; J gene: TRBJ2-3; D gene: -; CDR3 protein: CASSQYQDTQYF; CDR3 DNA: TGTGCCAGCAGCCAGTACCAGGATACGCAGTATTTT
clone size: -; V gene: TRBV15; J gene: TRBJ2-3; D gene: TRBD1; CDR3 protein: CATSRGTGSTDTQYF; CDR3 DNA: TGTGCCACCAGCAGGGGGACAGGGAGCACAGATACGCAGTATTTT
clone size: -; V gene: TRBV5-1; J gene: TRBJ1-2; D gene: TRBD1; CDR3 protein: CASSLESGGGYTF; CDR3 DNA: TGCGCCAGCAGCTTGGAATCAGGGGGAGGCTACACCTTC
clone size: -; V gene: TRBV10-2; J gene: TRBJ1-1; D gene: TRBD1; CDR3 protein: CASSDPGQGNTEAFF; CDR3 DNA: TGCGCCAGCAGTGACCCGGGACAGGGGAACACTGAAGCTTTCTTT
clone size: -; V gene: TRBV27; J gene: TRBJ1-2; D gene: -; CDR3 protein: CASSSGTTYGYTF; CDR3 DNA: TGTGCCAGCAGTAGTGGGACAACCTATGGCTACACCTTC
clone size: -; V gene: TRBV4-1; J gene: TRBJ1-2; D gene: -; CDR3 protein: CASSPDRPRRTGGYTF; CDR3 DNA: TGCGCCAGCAGCCCAGATCGGCCACGCAGGACGGGTGGCTACACCTTC
clone size: -; V gene: TRBV4-1; J gene: TRBJ2-3; D gene: -; CDR3 protein: CASTLAATSTDTQYF; CDR3 DNA: TGCGCCAGCACCCTTGCGGCTACTAGCACAGATACGCAGTATTTT
clone size: -; V gene: TRBV11-2; J gene: TRBJ2-7; D gene: TRBD2; CDR3 protein: CASSFIFGETRAGEQYF; CDR3 DNA: TGTGCCAGCAGCTTTATATTTGGGGAGACCCGAGCGGGGGAGCAGTACTTC
clone size: -; V gene: TRBV27; J gene: TRBJ2-7; D gene: -; CDR3 protein: CASSPQPSYEQYF; CDR3 DNA: TGTGCCAGCAGCCCTCAGCCCTCCTACGAGCAGTACTTC
clone size: -; V gene: TRBV29-1; J gene: TRBJ2-1; D gene: -; CDR3 protein: CSGGLPNYNEQFF; CDR3 DNA: TGCTCCGGCGGCCTCCCGAACTACAATGAGCAGTTCTTC
clone size: -; V gene: TRBV19; J gene: TRBJ2-7; D gene: TRBD2; CDR3 protein: CASSIRLAASYEQYF; CDR3 DNA: TGTGCCAGTAGTATAAGACTAGCGGCCTCCTACGAGCAGTACTTC
clone size: -; V gene: TRBV27; J gene: TRBJ2-1; D gene: -; CDR3 protein: CASSHRDFFYNEQFF; CDR3 DNA: TGTGCCAGCAGCCACCGGGACTTCTTCTACAATGAGCAGTTCTTC
clone size: -; V gene: TRBV25-1; J gene: TRBJ2-5; D gene: -; CDR3 protein: CASSEFLEGTQYF; CDR3 DNA: TGTGCCAGCAGTGAATTTCTCGAGGGGACCCAGTACTTC
clone size: once; V gene: TRBV11-2; J gene: TRBJ2-3; D gene: TRBD2; CDR3 protein: CASSPRGTSGRAQYF; CDR3 DNA: TGTGCCAGCAGCCCTCGGGGGACTAGCGGGAGGGCTCAGTATTTT
clone size: -; V gene: TRBV14; J gene: TRBJ1-1; D gene: -; CDR3 protein: CASSQGRGTEAFF; CDR3 DNA: TGTGCCAGCAGCCAAGGCCGAGGCACTGAAGCTTTCTTT
clone size: -; V gene: TRBV19; J gene: TRBJ2-1; D gene: -; CDR3 protein: CASSISIGSGPYNEQFF; CDR3 DNA: TGTGCCAGTAGTATATCAATCGGGAGCGGCCCCTACAATGAGCAGTTCTTC
clone size: few; V gene: TRBV2; J gene: TRBJ1-1; D gene: TRBD1; CDR3 protein: CASWDRGHTEAFF; CDR3 DNA: TGTGCCAGCTGGGACAGGGGTCACACTGAAGCTTTCTTT
clone size: -; V gene: TRBV6-5; J gene: TRBJ1-1; D gene: -; CDR3 protein: CASSYGRLNTEAFF; CDR3 DNA: TGTGCCAGCAGTTACGGTCGTTTGAACACTGAAGCTTTCTTT
clone size: -; V gene: TRBV28; J gene: TRBJ1-4; D gene: -; CDR3 protein: CASQQPATNEKLFF; CDR3 DNA: TGTGCCAGCCAGCAGCCCGCAACTAATGAAAAACTGTTTTTT
clone size: -; V gene: TRBV7-8; J gene: TRBJ2-7; D gene: -; CDR3 protein: CASSLGRDNTYEQYF; CDR3 DNA: TGTGCCAGCAGCTTGGGCCGGGACAACACCTACGAGCAGTACTTC
clone size: -; V gene: TRBV6-6; J gene: TRBJ2-7; D gene: -; CDR3 protein: CASSYSIERFPYEQYF; CDR3 DNA: TGTGCCAGCAGTTACTCGATAGAAAGATTCCCCTACGAGCAGTACTTC
clone size: -; V gene: TRBV19; J gene: TRBJ2-4; D gene: -; CDR3 protein: CASGLTPGPPALKNIQYF; CDR3 DNA: TGTGCCAGTGGACTCACCCCGGGACCCCCCGCACTCAAAAACATTCAGTACTTC
clone size: -; V gene: TRBV10-3; J gene: TRBJ2-2; D gene: TRBD1; CDR3 protein: CAISDLGQGTGELFF; CDR3 DNA: TGTGCCATCAGTGACCTGGGACAGGGGACCGGGGAGCTGTTTTTT
clone size: -; V gene: TRBV7-9; J gene: TRBJ2-1; D gene: -; CDR3 protein: CASSQGIDEQFF; CDR3 DNA: TGTGCCAGCAGCCAGGGGATCGATGAGCAGTTCTTC
clone size: -; V gene: TRBV19; J gene: TRBJ1-2; D gene: -; CDR3 protein: CASSSYGEGRDYTF; CDR3 DNA: TGTGCCAGTAGTTCCTATGGGGAGGGACGCGACTACACCTTC